This TCR beta chain comes out of a study of blood T cell repertoires in COVID-19. At the level of the study: The analysed material was cDNA or gDNA that came from T cells, B-cell-depleted T cells, or PBMCs.

The age range of participants was 18 to 89 years, with residence in some 25 US areas. Each participant's cohort was designated according to participant-reported clinical history. Sequenced by immunoSEQ multiplex PCR; TCRdb stores in-frame clones only, minus some. The repertoire includes 200,000 to 250,000 clones, around 87% of them detected once, and under 6.5% sits in the top ten. Trimming at V came to 6 bases and at J to 5 bases, leaving 4 bases not matched to a gene. The CDR3 is made up of 12 amino acids. CDR1 is MNHEY, CDR2 SVGAGI, per germline. Sequenced sample: PBMCs or T cells enriched from blood (not recorded which). This TCR was sampled from a woman in her 30s with acute COVID-19. The chain couples TRBV6-5 to TRBJ2-7, with 7 bases aligning to TRBD1. CDR3 nucleotide sequence: TGTGCCAGCAGGGGACAGCGCCACGAGCAGTACTTC. It translates to CASRGQRHEQYF.